The clone carrying this TCR beta chain was seen repeatedly, ten times or more. Its antigen is currently unknown. Using RNA transcripts as the source, TCR beta CDR3 regions were amplified. The HTBI primer set drove a first-round RT-PCR of the TCR CDR3. TCRdb ran MiXCR on the multiplex PCR reads and lists one entry per CDR3 protein. This sample has roughly 700,000 distinct CDR3 sequences; approximately 14% occur once, and the top ten carry roughly a tenth. Diagnoses used clinical symptoms, serum thyroxine and TRAb, thyroid ultrasound and orbital computed tomography. The source of the PBMCs was around 9 ml of fresh peripheral blood. The data were obtained in a study of T cells in Graves' hyperthyroidism and ophthalmopathy. Study as a whole: Prior to any treatment, at the point of initial diagnosis, peripheral blood was collected.

The study's findings and limits: Before onset, by a median of 6.5 months, the model predicted ophthalmopathy.

The length of the CDR3 is 16 residues. Trimming left V 1 base short and J 2 bases short, with 13 bases between. Looked up from germline, CDR1 is SGHTA and CDR2 is FQGNSA. This chain links TRBV7-2 with TRBJ2-3; D is unresolved. This receptor was taken from a woman between 18 and 29 years old with Graves' hyperthyroidism. The sequencing input was blood. CDR3 nucleotide sequence: TGTGCCAGCAGCTTAGTGCTGCGCGGCATCACAGATACGCAGTATTTT. Translation: CASSLVLRGITDTQYF.